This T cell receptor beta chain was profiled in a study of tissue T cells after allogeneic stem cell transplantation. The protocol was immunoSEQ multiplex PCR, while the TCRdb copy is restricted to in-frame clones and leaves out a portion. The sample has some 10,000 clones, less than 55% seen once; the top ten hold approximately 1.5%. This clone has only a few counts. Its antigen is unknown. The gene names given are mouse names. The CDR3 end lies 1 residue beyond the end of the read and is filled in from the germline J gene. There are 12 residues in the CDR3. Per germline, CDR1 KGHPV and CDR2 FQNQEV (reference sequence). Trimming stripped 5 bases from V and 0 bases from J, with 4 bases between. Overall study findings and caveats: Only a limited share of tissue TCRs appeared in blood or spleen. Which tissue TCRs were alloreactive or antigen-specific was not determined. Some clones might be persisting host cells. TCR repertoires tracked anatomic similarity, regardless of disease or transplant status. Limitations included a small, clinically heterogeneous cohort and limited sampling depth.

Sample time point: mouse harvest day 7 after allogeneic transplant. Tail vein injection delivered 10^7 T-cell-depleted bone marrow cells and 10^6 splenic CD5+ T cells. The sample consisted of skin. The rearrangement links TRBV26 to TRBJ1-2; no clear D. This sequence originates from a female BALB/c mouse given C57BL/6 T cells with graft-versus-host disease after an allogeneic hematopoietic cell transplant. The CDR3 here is CASSTSNSDYTF. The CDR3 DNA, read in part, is TGTGCCAGCAGTACATCAAACTCCGACTACACC.